This T cell receptor beta chain derives from a study of T cells after yellow fever vaccination (dated by TCRdb to between 2019 and 2020). Study-level background: Libraries from fractions with low cell numbers were prepared with the SMART-Seq v4 Ultra Low Input RNA kit. Bulk TCR alpha and beta repertoires were sequenced longitudinally to track T-cell clones before and after primary and booster YFV17D yellow fever vaccination. The cohort comprised two healthy male donors, one aged 18 to 30 and one aged 30 to 40 years. Blood samples were taken at several timepoints before and after primary and secondary immunization, and bulk PBMC replicates and cell subsets were isolated.

Taken with the paper, the label for treatment or condition translates to: live attenuated yellow fever vaccine strain. A standard Ficoll-Paque protocol was used to isolate PBMCs from peripheral blood. CD4 and CD8 T-cell fractions were isolated with Dynabeads CD4 and CD8 positive selection kits. RNA was extracted with TriZol from bulk PBMCs, CD4 and CD8 fractions, and dextramer-positive and dextramer-negative fractions. Only a few counts were recorded for this clonotype. This receptor's antigen is unknown. No base-level quality is on record; no much larger clone is a single base apart. The investigation overall reported the following: A small fraction of clonotypes showed up in both the CD4 and CD8 compartments, probably as a result of convergent recombination. FACS-sorted repertoires could contain abundant contaminating clonotypes from the bulk population, so computational filtering was required. Compared with the primary T-cell response, the secondary T-cell response was weaker but faster, peaking on day 5 rather than day 15. Because only a couple of donors were included in the study, the extent to which the findings can be generalized is limited. Most clones expanded after primary vaccination (about 96% of CD4 and 88% of CD8) were re-detected after the booster, suggesting that broad memory maintenance occurred.

TCR cDNA was synthesized by 5'RACE template switching, through which a universal primer site and unique molecular identifiers were introduced. Priming of cDNA synthesis was performed from both the TCR alpha and TCR beta constant segments. Library amplification used two PCR steps, and the second PCR step added sample barcodes and sequencing adapters. Libraries were sequenced on Illumina HiSeq 2500 (2x100 bp) or NovaSeq (2x150 bp). The study's processing was this. Reads were demultiplexed and collapsed into UMI consensus sequences with MIGEC, and V(D)J alignment was performed with MiXCR. Clonotypes responding to the vaccine were identified with edgeR on replicate PBMC samples, with the criteria of FDR below 0.01 and a log2 fold change above 5 up to day 15. Bulk clonotypes were assigned CD4 or CD8 identity according to which sequenced CD4 or CD8 repertoire held them at higher abundance. The raw public data were reprocessed by TCRdb itself: fastp quality trimming at Q25, MiXCR clonotype calling, in-frame beta chains only. Each CDR3 protein gets just one entry, which takes the most common genes and DNA from the rows behind it. TCRdb, not the authors, supplied the V and J calls. Counted in this sample were some 110,000 distinct CDR3 sequences; under 9% of them appeared once. The biggest ten clones account for about 25% of the sample.

The germline V gene (reference sequence) yields SEHNR for CDR1 and FQNEAQ for CDR2. CDR3 length: 15 amino acids, cysteine to phenylalanine. CDR3 DNA is the only sequence kept; it has 45 bases, read in frame from the first base. V is reduced by 5 bases and J by 0 bases, leaving a spacing of 10 bases between them. This receptor was taken from a man aged 25 to 40 who received the YFV17D yellow fever vaccine. The chain joins TRBV7-9 to TRBJ2-2, with the D segment identity uncertain. This specimen was CD8+ T cells sorted from PBMCs, taken 45 days after the yellow fever booster vaccination. The CDR3 sequence is CASSLKAPNTGELFF. At the DNA level, the sequence is TGTGCCAGCAGCCTTAAGGCCCCGAACACCGGGGAGCTGTTTTTT.